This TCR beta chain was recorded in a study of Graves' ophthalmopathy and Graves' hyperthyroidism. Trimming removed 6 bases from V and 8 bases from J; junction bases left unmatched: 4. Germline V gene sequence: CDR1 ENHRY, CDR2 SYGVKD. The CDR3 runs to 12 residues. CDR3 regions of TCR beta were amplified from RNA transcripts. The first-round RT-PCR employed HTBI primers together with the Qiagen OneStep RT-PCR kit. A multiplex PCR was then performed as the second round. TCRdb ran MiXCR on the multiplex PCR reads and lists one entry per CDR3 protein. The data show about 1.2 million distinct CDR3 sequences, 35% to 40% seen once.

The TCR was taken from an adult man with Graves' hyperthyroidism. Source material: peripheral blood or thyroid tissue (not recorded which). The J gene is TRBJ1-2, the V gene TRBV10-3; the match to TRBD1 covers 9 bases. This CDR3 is CAISTGGDGYTF. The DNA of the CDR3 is TGTGCCATCAGCACAGGGGGCGACGGCTACACCTTC.